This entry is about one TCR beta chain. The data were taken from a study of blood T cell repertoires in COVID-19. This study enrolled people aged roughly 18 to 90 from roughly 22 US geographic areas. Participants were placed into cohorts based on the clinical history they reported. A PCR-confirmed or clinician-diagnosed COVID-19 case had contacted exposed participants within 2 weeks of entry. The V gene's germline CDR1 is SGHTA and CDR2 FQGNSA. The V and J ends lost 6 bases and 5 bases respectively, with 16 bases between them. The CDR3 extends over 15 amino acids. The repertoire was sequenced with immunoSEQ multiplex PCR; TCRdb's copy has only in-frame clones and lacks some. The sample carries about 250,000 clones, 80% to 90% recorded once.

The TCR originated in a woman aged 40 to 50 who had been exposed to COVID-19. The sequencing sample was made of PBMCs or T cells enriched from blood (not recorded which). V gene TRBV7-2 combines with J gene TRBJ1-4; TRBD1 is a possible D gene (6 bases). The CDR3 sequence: CASRPGGARNEKLFF. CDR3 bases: TGTGCCAGCAGGCCCGGGGGGGCTCGGAATGAAAAACTGTTTTTT.